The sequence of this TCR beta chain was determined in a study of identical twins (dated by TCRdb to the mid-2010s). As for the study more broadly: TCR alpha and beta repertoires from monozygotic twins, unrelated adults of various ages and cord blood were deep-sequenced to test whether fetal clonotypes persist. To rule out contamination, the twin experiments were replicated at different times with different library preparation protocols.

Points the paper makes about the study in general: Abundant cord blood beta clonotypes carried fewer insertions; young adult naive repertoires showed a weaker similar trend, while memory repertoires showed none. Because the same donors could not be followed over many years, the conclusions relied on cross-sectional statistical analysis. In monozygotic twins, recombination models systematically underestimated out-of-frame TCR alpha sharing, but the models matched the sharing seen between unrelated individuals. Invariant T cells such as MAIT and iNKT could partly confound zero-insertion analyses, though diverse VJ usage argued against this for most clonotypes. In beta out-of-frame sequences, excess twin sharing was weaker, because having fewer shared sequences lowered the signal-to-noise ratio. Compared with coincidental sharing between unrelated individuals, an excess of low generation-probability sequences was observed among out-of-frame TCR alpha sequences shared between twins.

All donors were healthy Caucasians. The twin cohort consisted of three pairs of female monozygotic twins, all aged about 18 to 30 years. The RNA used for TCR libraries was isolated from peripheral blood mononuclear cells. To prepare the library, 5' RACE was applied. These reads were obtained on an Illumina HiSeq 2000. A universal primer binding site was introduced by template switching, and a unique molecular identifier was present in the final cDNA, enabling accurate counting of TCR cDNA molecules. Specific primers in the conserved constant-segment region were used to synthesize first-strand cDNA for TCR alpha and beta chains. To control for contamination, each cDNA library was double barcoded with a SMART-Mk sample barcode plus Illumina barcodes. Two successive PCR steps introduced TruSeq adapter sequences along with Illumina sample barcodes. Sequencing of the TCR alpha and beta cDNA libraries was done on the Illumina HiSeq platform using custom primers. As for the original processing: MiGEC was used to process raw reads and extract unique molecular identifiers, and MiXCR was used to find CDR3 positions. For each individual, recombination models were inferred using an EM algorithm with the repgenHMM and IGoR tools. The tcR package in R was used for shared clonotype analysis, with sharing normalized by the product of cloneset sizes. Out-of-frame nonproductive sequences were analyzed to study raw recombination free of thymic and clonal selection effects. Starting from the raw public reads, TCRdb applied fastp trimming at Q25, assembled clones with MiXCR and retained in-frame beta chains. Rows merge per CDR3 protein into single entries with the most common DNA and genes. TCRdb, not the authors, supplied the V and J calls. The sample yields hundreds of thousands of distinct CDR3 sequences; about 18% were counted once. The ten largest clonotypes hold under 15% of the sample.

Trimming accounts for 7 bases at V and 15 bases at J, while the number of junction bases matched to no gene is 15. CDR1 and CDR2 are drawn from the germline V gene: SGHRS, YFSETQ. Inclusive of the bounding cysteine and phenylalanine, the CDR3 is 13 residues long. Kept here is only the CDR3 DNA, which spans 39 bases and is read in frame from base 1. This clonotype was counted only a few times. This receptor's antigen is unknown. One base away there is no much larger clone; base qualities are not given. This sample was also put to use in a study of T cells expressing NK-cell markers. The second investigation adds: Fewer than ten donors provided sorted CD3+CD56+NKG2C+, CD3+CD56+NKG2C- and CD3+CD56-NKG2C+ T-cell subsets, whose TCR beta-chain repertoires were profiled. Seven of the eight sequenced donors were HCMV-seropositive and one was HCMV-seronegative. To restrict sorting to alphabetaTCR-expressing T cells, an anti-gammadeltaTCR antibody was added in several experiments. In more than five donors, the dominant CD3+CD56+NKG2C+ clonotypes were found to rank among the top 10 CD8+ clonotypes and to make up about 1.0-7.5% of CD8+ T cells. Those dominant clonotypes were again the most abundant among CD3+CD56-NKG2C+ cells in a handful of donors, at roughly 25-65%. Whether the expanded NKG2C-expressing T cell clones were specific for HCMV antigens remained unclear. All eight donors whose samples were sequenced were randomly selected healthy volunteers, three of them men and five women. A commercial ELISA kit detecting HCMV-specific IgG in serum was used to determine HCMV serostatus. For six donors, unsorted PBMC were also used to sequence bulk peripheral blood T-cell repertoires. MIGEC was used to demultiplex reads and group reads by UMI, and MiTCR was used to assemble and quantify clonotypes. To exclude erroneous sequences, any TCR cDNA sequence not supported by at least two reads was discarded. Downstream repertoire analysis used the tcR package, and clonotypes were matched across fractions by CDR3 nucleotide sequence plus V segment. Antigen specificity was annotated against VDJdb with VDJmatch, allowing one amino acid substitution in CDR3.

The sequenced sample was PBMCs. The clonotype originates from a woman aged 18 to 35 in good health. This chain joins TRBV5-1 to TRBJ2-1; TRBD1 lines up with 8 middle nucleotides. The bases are TGCGCCAGCCGCCCTGAACTTCGCGGGACAGGGTTCTTC. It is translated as CASRPELRGTGFF. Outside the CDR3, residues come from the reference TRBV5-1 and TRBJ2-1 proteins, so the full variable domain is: KAGVTQTPRYLIKTRGQQVTLSCSPISGHRSVSWYQQTPGQGLQFLFEYFSETQRNKGNFPGRFSGRQFSNSRSEMNVSTLELGDSALYLCASRPELRGTGFFGPGTRLTVL.